Presented here are 15 T cell receptor beta chains from one specimen sequenced in a study of PD-1 blockade in classical Hodgkin lymphoma. Assay used: immunoSEQ multiplex PCR; TCRdb lists only in-frame clones, some missing. The repertoire holds roughly 81,000 clones, approximately 91% seen once, with about 2.6% in the top ten. There was relapse after autologous stem cell transplantation in every patient, and there was variation in brentuximab vedotin exposure. The sample in question was peripheral blood mononuclear cells (PBMCs), obtained before the second cycle of nivolumab. The source of these receptors is a human donor with classical Hodgkin lymphoma.

The chain employs TRBV4-2 and TRBJ2-6; no definite D call. From germline, CDR1 is LGHNA and CDR2 YNFKEQ. The CDR3 spans 19 residues. The V gene lost 1 base and the J gene lost 0 bases, with 16 bases spanning the gap. CDR3 sequence (DNA): TGTGCCAGCAGCCAAGTTGACGTGGGAATGCTCTCTGGGGCCAACGTCCTGACTTTC. It specifies CASSQVDVGMLSGANVLTF.

V and J are TRBV28 and TRBJ1-1; D is perhaps TRBD1 (5 bases). V was clipped by 4 bases and J by 4 bases, with 25 bases between them. CDR1 MDHEN and CDR2 SYDVKM come from the germline V gene. The CDR3 has 18 residues. The CDR3 region has the DNA TGTGCCAGCAGTTCCCTGCCCCTCGCAGGGAATTGGGGCACTGAAGCTTTCTTT. The encoded protein is CASSSLPLAGNWGTEAFF.

The gene calls are TRBV5-1 and TRBJ1-5; D remains ambiguous. The CDR3 spans 13 residues. V gave up 0 bases and J gave up 6 bases, with 7 bases separating them. Germline values: CDR1 SGHRS, CDR2 YFSETQ. In DNA form, the CDR3 reads TGCGCCAGCAGCTTGGACTTAGGTCAGCCCCAGCATTTT. Protein product: CASSLDLGQPQHF.

CDR3 DNA sequence: TGTGCCAGCAGTTCCGGGACAGGAAGTATTACCTATGGCTACACCTTC. This translates into CASSSGTGSITYGYTF. The chain links TRBV28 to TRBJ1-2, with TRBD1 matching 8 bases. J was trimmed by 4 bases and V by 4 bases; bases with no gene match: 11. Germline V lookup: CDR1 MDHEN, CDR2 SYDVKM. The CDR3 is 16 residues long.

This rearrangement joins TRBV13 to TRBJ2-3; D gene unclear. The CDR3 runs to 15 residues. Trimming stripped 0 bases from V and 1 base from J, with 8 bases between. CDR1 is PRHDT, CDR2 FYEKMQ, per germline (reference sequence). The CDR3 nucleotides read TGTGCCAGCAGCTTAGGCCCTCAACGCACAGATACGCAGTATTTT. Translated, it gives CASSLGPQRTDTQYF. Drawing the rest from reference TRBV13 and TRBJ2-3, the complete variable domain is AAGVIQSPRHLIKEKRETATLKCYPIPRHDTVYWYQQGPGQDPQFLISFYEKMQSDKGSIPDRFSAQQFSDYHSELNMSSLELGDSALYFCASSLGPQRTDTQYFGPGTRLTVL.

This clone was counted a single time. The chain's CDR3 is CASSAQGSYNEQFF. The CDR3 bases are TGTGCCAGCAGTGCCCAGGGCTCCTACAATGAGCAGTTCTTC. V and J are TRBV6-1 and TRBJ2-1; D perhaps matches TRBD1 (5 bases). CDR3 length: 14 amino acids. Deletions cut 4 bases from V and 0 bases from J, with 7 bases between. CDR1 MNHNS and CDR2 SASEGT come from the germline V gene.

This chain connects TRBV6-1 to TRBJ2-2, with 9 bases identical to TRBD1. This CDR3 is 15 amino acids long. The V segment lost 1 base and the J segment 3 bases; nucleotides outside the gene matches: 0. Germline CDR1 MNHNS, CDR2 SASEGT. The CDR3 nucleotides read TGTGCCAGCAGTGAAGGGACAGGGGACACCGGGGAGCTGTTTTTT. Protein: CASSEGTGDTGELFF.

The rearrangement joins TRBV2 to TRBJ1-5; D ambiguous. Germline V gene sequence: CDR1 SNHLY, CDR2 FYNNEI. V lost 3 bases to trimming and J lost 1 base, with 7 bases between them. The CDR3 contains 14 residues. Written as DNA, the CDR3 is TGTGCCAGCAGTGACGGGTTGAGCAATCAGCCCCAGCATTTT. It is translated as CASSDGLSNQPQHF.

This rearrangement joins TRBV4-1 to TRBJ2-1, with D unclear. Trimming left V 4 bases short and J 0 bases short, with 10 bases between. The CDR3 spans 15 residues. CDR1 is MGHRA, CDR2 YSYEKL, per germline. In DNA form, the CDR3 reads TGCGCCAGCAGCCTTCTCAAGAGCTCCTACAATGAGCAGTTCTTC. Amino acid sequence: CASSLLKSSYNEQFF.

The V and J genes are TRBV5-1 and TRBJ1-3; 7 positions match TRBD1. The germline CDR1 and CDR2 sequences are SGHRS and YFSETQ. Trimming took 5 bases from V and 2 from J; bases not matched to a gene: 7. This CDR3 contains 15 residues. CDR3 sequence: CASSWSQGAGNTIYF. The CDR3 coding sequence is TGCGCCAGCAGTTGGTCCCAGGGGGCTGGAAACACCATATATTTT.

The chain has TRBV5-1 and TRBJ2-3; 11 bases are shared with TRBD2. Germline assignment: CDR1 SGHRS and CDR2 YFSETQ. The trim removed 2 bases at V and 3 bases at J, leaving 5 bases unmatched. This CDR3 is 16 amino acids long. CDR3 nucleotide sequence: TGCGCCAGCAGCTTTTTAGCGGGAGGGGGTACAGATACGCAGTATTTT. Protein product: CASSFLAGGGTDTQYF.

The V and J genes are TRBV28 and TRBJ2-4; no reliable D call. Between the trimmed V and J ends, which lost 5 bases and 0 bases, there was a span of 11 bases. The CDR3 is 15 residues long. The germline gives CDR1 MDHEN, CDR2 SYDVKM. The CDR3 region is CASSRTWVAKNIQYF. As DNA, the CDR3 is TGTGCCAGCAGTCGAACTTGGGTAGCCAAAAACATTCAGTACTTC.

The gene calls are TRBV7-6 and TRBJ1-4; 7 bases fit TRBD1. Unmatched junction bases numbered 19, after V lost 6 bases and J lost 0 bases. There are 20 residues in the CDR3. CDR1 and CDR2 from the germline V gene are SGHVS and FNYEAQ. The CDR3 DNA follows: TGTGCCAGCAGTTTCCTCGCTATCAACAGGGGATTTTCAACTAATGAAAAACTGTTTTTT. It specifies CASSFLAINRGFSTNEKLFF.

This clone is medium-sized in the sample. The chain combines TRBV29-1 with TRBJ1-2; 7 nucleotides match TRBD1. This CDR3 spans 12 amino acids. The V segment lost 6 bases and the J segment 6 bases; nucleotides outside the gene matches: 7. CDR1 and CDR2 from the germline V gene are SQVTM and ANQGSEA. In DNA, the CDR3 is TGCAGCGTCCATGGACAGGCGGATGGCTACACCTTC. Amino acid sequence: CSVHGQADGYTF.

The chain carries TRBV9 and TRBJ2-2; 7 nucleotides align to TRBD1. This CDR3 is 14 amino acids long. V lost 3 bases to trimming and J lost 4 bases; unmatched junction nucleotides: 3. Germline V gives CDR1 SGDLS, CDR2 YYNGEE. CDR3 sequence reads: CASSDRGGTGELFF. CDR3 coding DNA: TGTGCCAGCAGCGACAGGGGTGGCACCGGGGAGCTGTTTTTT. The full variable domain, its missing parts supplied by reference TRBV9 and TRBJ2-2, is DSGVTQTPKHLITATGQRVTLRCSPRSGDLSVYWYQQSLDQGLQFLIQYYNGEERAKGNILERFSAQQFPDLHSELNLSSLELGDSALYFCASSDRGGTGELFFGEGSRLTVL.